Listed below are T cell receptor beta chains from one sample, sequenced in a study of shared clonotypes between healthy human individuals. Profiled with immunoSEQ multiplex PCR; TCRdb holds only in-frame clones, not every one. The table has under 600,000 clones, approximately 97% seen once. The sequencing input was naive CD4+ T cells sorted from blood. The receptors were sampled from a woman in her twenties or thirties in good health. Each CDR3 is given with its conserved first and last residue. The order of the fields is J gene, V gene, clone size, D gene, CDR3 protein, CDR3 DNA. D genes are given only for firm matches. Size is stated for part of the rows, as once, few or many counts, or as a class when the clone is expanded.

>TRBJ1-2|TRBV5-1|.|TRBD1
CASRSAPRTGTGDYGYTF
TGCGCCAGCAGGTCTGCCCCCCGAACCGGGACAGGGGACTATGGCTACACCTTC
>TRBJ1-4|TRBV5-1|.|TRBD1
CASSLAGGSPGKLFF
TGCGCCAGCAGCTTGGCAGGGGGCTCACCTGGAAAACTGTTTTTT
>TRBJ1-1|TRBV29-1|once|.
CSGARRSGRAEAFF
TGCAGCGGCGCACGGAGGTCGGGGAGGGCTGAAGCTTTCTTT
>TRBJ1-5|TRBV5-8|.|.
CASSLVWQVYSNQPQHF
TGTGCCAGCAGCTTGGTCTGGCAGGTCTATAGCAATCAGCCCCAGCATTTT
>TRBJ2-2|TRBV10-3|.|.
CAISAPGLVGGELFF
TGTGCCATCAGCGCCCCGGGTCTCGTCGGCGGGGAGCTGTTTTTT
>TRBJ2-7|TRBV10-3|.|.
CAISGQVGYEQYF
TGTGCCATCAGTGGACAGGTGGGGTACGAGCAGTACTTC
>TRBJ2-3|TRBV7-9|.|.
CASSPRVSTDTQYF
TGTGCCAGCAGCCCCAGGGTCAGCACAGATACGCAGTATTTT
>TRBJ1-1|TRBV27|.|.
CASSYYQKRGTEAFF
TGTGCCAGCAGTTACTACCAGAAAAGGGGGACTGAAGCTTTCTTT
>TRBJ1-4|TRBV5-1|.|TRBD1
CASSWTPGQGGRSEKLFF
TGCGCCAGCAGCTGGACCCCGGGACAGGGTGGAAGGAGTGAAAAACTGTTTTTT
>TRBJ2-1|TRBV6-5|.|.
CASSYRERGRNEQFF
TGTGCCAGCAGTTATCGGGAGCGAGGTCGCAATGAGCAGTTCTTC
>TRBJ2-1|TRBV4-1|.|TRBD2
CASSRQGLASEQFF
TGCGCCAGCAGCCGGCAGGGACTAGCAAGTGAGCAGTTCTTC
>TRBJ1-4|TRBV4-1|.|.
CASSQDSQGREKLFF
TGCGCCAGCAGCCAAGATAGTCAGGGGAGGGAAAAACTGTTTTTT
>TRBJ2-2|TRBV5-1|.|.
CASAPGGLGTGELFF
TGCGCCAGCGCCCCTGGGGGGCTGGGGACCGGGGAGCTGTTTTTT
>TRBJ2-5|TRBV2|.|TRBD1
CASSDSGGRETQYF
TGTGCCAGCAGTGATTCAGGGGGCCGGGAGACCCAGTACTTC
>TRBJ2-1|TRBV7-2|.|TRBD2
CASSPGSGRRGNEQFF
TGTGCCAGCAGCCCCGGAAGCGGGAGACGGGGCAATGAGCAGTTCTTC
>TRBJ1-3|TRBV11-3|once|.
CASSSGGDTIYF
TGTGCCAGCAGCAGCGGCGGGGACACCATATATTTT
>TRBJ2-2|TRBV6-1|.|.
CASISTLYTGELFF
TGTGCCAGCATCTCCACTCTGTACACCGGGGAGCTGTTTTTT
>TRBJ2-7|TRBV27|.|.
CASSFGYEQYF
TGTGCCAGCAGTTTCGGGTACGAGCAGTACTTC
>TRBJ1-2|TRBV11-2|.|.
CASSSQPGGAEDYGYTF
TGTGCCAGCAGCTCCCAACCTGGGGGGGCCGAGGACTATGGCTACACCTTC
>TRBJ1-3|TRBV6-6|.|TRBD1
CASSVTGGSGNTIYF
TGTGCCAGCAGTGTCACAGGGGGCTCCGGAAACACCATATATTTT
>TRBJ2-7|TRBV6-5|.|.
CASRWEYEQYF
TGTGCCAGCAGATGGGAGTACGAGCAGTACTTC
>TRBJ1-4|TRBV7-9|.|.
CASSLGLSGGANEKLFF
TGTGCCAGCAGCTTGGGGCTGTCTGGAGGGGCTAATGAAAAACTGTTTTTT
>TRBJ2-7|TRBV19|.|.
CASSRKYPYEQYF
TGTGCCAGTAGTAGGAAATACCCCTACGAGCAGTACTTC
>TRBJ2-1|TRBV18|.|.
CASSPPNPSYNEQFF
TGTGCCAGCTCACCACCCAATCCCTCCTACAATGAGCAGTTCTTC
>TRBJ2-7|TRBV18|.|TRBD2
CASSDGLAGAPFNYEQYF
TGTGCCAGCTCAGATGGACTAGCGGGAGCCCCCTTCAACTACGAGCAGTACTTC
>TRBJ1-4|TRBV6-5|.|.
CASRQGVIGKLFF
TGTGCCAGCAGGCAAGGGGTGATTGGAAAACTGTTTTTT
>TRBJ2-5|TRBV14|.|.
CASSQRQIETQYF
TGTGCCAGCAGCCAACGACAGATAGAGACCCAGTACTTC
>TRBJ2-7|TRBV7-8|once|.
CASSLGWQGYYEQYF
TGTGCCAGCAGCTTAGGGTGGCAGGGGTACTACGAGCAGTACTTC
>TRBJ1-1|TRBV29-1|.|.
CSVERTANTEAFF
TGCAGCGTTGAAAGGACAGCTAACACTGAAGCTTTCTTT
>TRBJ1-1|TRBV28|.|.
CASSLRQEAFF
TGTGCCAGCAGTTTAAGGCAGGAGGCTTTCTTT
>TRBJ1-5|TRBV10-2|once|TRBD1
CASSEEAGTGGFQPQHF
TGCGCCAGCAGTGAAGAGGCCGGGACAGGGGGCTTTCAGCCCCAGCATTTT
>TRBJ2-1|TRBV7-2|.|.
CASSSLGGAYNEQFF
TGTGCCAGCAGCTCCCTTGGAGGGGCCTACAATGAGCAGTTCTTC
>TRBJ2-7|TRBV29-1|.|.
CSASVSGMNHYEQYF
TGCAGCGCCTCGGTTTCAGGAATGAACCACTACGAGCAGTACTTC
>TRBJ2-7|TRBV6-1|.|TRBD1
CASSELPRGFRYEQYF
TGTGCCAGCAGTGAGCTTCCCAGGGGGTTTAGGTACGAGCAGTACTTC
>TRBJ1-2|TRBV4-1|.|TRBD1
CASSQVPGQGALGYTF
TGCGCCAGCAGCCAAGTTCCCGGACAGGGGGCATTGGGCTACACCTTC
>TRBJ1-6|TRBV15|.|TRBD1
CATSSEGGTGPLSPLHF
TGTGCCACCAGCAGCGAAGGTGGGACAGGGCCCCTTTCACCCCTCCACTTT
>TRBJ1-5|TRBV19|.|TRBD1
CASRPGQGVWNQPQHF
TGTGCCAGTAGACCGGGACAGGGGGTTTGGAATCAGCCCCAGCATTTT
>TRBJ2-4|TRBV5-1|.|.
CASSSGDENIQYF
TGCGCCAGCAGCTCAGGGGATGAAAACATTCAGTACTTC
>TRBJ2-7|TRBV9|.|.
CASSYGPTYEQYF
TGTGCCAGCAGCTACGGACCAACCTACGAGCAGTACTTC
>TRBJ2-5|TRBV30|.|.
CAWSVRFQETQYF
TGTGCCTGGAGTGTCCGGTTCCAAGAGACCCAGTACTTC
>TRBJ2-2|TRBV5-1|.|.
CASRGGDNTGELFF
TGCGCCAGCAGGGGCGGGGACAACACCGGGGAGCTGTTTTTT
>TRBJ1-4|TRBV19|.|TRBD1
CASKDRGRTNEKLFF
TGTGCCAGCAAGGACAGGGGGCGGACTAATGAAAAACTGTTTTTT
>TRBJ2-7|TRBV6-5|.|TRBD2
CASSLGRPTYEQYF
TGTGCCAGCAGTCTCGGGAGGCCGACCTACGAGCAGTACTTC
>TRBJ2-1|TRBV11-2|.|.
CASSSRDGSSYNEQFF
TGTGCCAGCAGCTCCCGGGACGGGAGCTCCTACAATGAGCAGTTCTTC
>TRBJ2-7|TRBV11-2|once|.
CASSLIRGLSYEQYF
TGTGCCAGCAGCTTAATTAGGGGCCTCTCCTACGAGCAGTACTTC
>TRBJ2-3|TRBV28|.|.
CASRRGGDIGRDTQYF
TGTGCCAGCAGACGGGGTGGGGACATTGGGAGAGATACGCAGTATTTT
>TRBJ1-1|TRBV4-1|once|.
CASSPSRGADTEAFF
TGCGCCAGCAGCCCTTCGAGAGGGGCGGACACTGAAGCTTTCTTT
>TRBJ2-7|TRBV19|.|.
CASSTQTTGPGSYEQYF
TGTGCCAGTAGTACCCAAACCACAGGGCCCGGCTCCTACGAGCAGTACTTC
>TRBJ2-3|TRBV29-1|.|.
CSVERDRGADTQYF
TGCAGCGTTGAACGGGATAGGGGGGCAGATACGCAGTATTTT
>TRBJ2-3|TRBV5-5|.|TRBD1
CASSRDRTGGWSTDTQYF
TGTGCCAGCAGCCGAGACCGGACAGGGGGCTGGAGCACAGATACGCAGTATTTT
>TRBJ2-3|TRBV28|.|.
CASSLFEGGNTDTQYF
TGTGCCAGCAGTTTATTCGAAGGGGGGAACACAGATACGCAGTATTTT
>TRBJ2-2|TRBV5-1|.|.
CASSLRLDETGELFF
TGCGCCAGCAGCTTGAGGCTAGATGAGACCGGGGAGCTGTTTTTT
>TRBJ2-5|TRBV27|once|.
CASSFTGETQYF
TGTGCCAGCAGTTTTACGGGGGAGACCCAGTACTTC
>TRBJ1-1|TRBV19|.|.
CASSRQLNTEAFF
TGTGCCAGTAGTCGACAGCTGAACACTGAAGCTTTCTTT
>TRBJ2-3|TRBV28|.|.
CASSLLQLKRGNSMDTQYF
TGTGCCAGCAGTTTATTACAGCTTAAGAGAGGGAATTCCATGGATACGCAGTATTTT
>TRBJ1-3|TRBV19|.|.
CASSTTRDSGNTIYF
TGTGCCAGTAGCACCACTAGGGACTCTGGAAACACCATATATTTT
>TRBJ2-1|TRBV7-8|.|TRBD2
CASSLQGLAGGSEQFF
TGTGCCAGCAGCTTGCAGGGACTAGCGGGAGGATCTGAGCAGTTCTTC
>TRBJ2-1|TRBV7-9|.|.
CATPRGVSYNEQFF
TGTGCCACCCCTAGGGGCGTCTCCTACAATGAGCAGTTCTTC
>TRBJ1-1|TRBV5-1|.|.
CASSLVGPLNTEAFF
TGCGCCAGCAGCTTGGTGGGACCGTTGAACACTGAAGCTTTCTTT
>TRBJ1-1|TRBV7-9|.|.
CASSFGIEAFF
TGTGCCAGCAGCTTTGGAATTGAAGCTTTCTTT